These T cell receptor beta chains were read from a single sample in a study of T cells in Graves' hyperthyroidism and ophthalmopathy. Via MiXCR, TCRdb re-called the multiplex PCR reads, giving one row per CDR3 protein. The data show over 500,000 distinct CDR3 sequences, 14% seen once. Input material: blood. The receptor source for this set is a middle-aged woman with Graves' hyperthyroidism. CDR3s include the opening cysteine and the closing phenylalanine or tryptophan. The D gene is left open where the match is weak. Some rows mark clone size as missing; the rest say once, few, many or name a class of expanded clone.

J gene: TRBJ1-5
D gene: -
clone size: many
V gene: TRBV28
CDR3 DNA: TGTGCCAGCAGTTTTCCGGGAGGACTCAATCAGCCCCAGCATTTT
CDR3 protein: CASSFPGGLNQPQHF

J gene: TRBJ1-2
D gene: TRBD1
clone size: few
V gene: TRBV3-1
CDR3 DNA: TGTGCCAGCAGCCAAGTTACAGGGGTTGGAGGCTACACCTTC
CDR3 protein: CASSQVTGVGGYTF

J gene: TRBJ2-7
D gene: -
clone size: -
V gene: TRBV6-9
CDR3 DNA: TGTGCCAGCAGTTGTGGAAACGAGCAGTACTTC
CDR3 protein: CASSCGNEQYF

J gene: TRBJ1-6
D gene: -
clone size: many
V gene: TRBV7-3
CDR3 DNA: TGTGCCAGCAGCCTTATCAAGGATTCACCCCTCCACTTT
CDR3 protein: CASSLIKDSPLHF

J gene: TRBJ2-2
D gene: -
clone size: few
V gene: TRBV5-1
CDR3 DNA: TGCGCCAGCAGCTTTAGGGTATCAAGCACCGGGGAGCTGTTTTTT
CDR3 protein: CASSFRVSSTGELFF

J gene: TRBJ1-3
D gene: TRBD1
clone size: -
V gene: TRBV11-3
CDR3 DNA: TGTGCCAGCAGCGAGGGGACAGGGGCTGGAAACACCATATATTTT
CDR3 protein: CASSEGTGAGNTIYF

J gene: TRBJ1-5
D gene: -
clone size: -
V gene: TRBV9
CDR3 DNA: TGTGCCAGCAGCGTCGGGATAGGGGGCAATCAGCCCCAGCATTTT
CDR3 protein: CASSVGIGGNQPQHF

J gene: TRBJ2-3
D gene: TRBD1
clone size: -
V gene: TRBV19
CDR3 DNA: TGTGCCAGTAGTACCGACCTGGACAGGCGCACAGATACGCAGTATTTT
CDR3 protein: CASSTDLDRRTDTQYF

J gene: TRBJ1-4
D gene: -
clone size: many
V gene: TRBV27
CDR3 DNA: TGTGCCAGCAGTTTATCGTGGGCAACTAATGAAAAACTGTTTTTT
CDR3 protein: CASSLSWATNEKLFF

J gene: TRBJ1-6
D gene: -
clone size: -
V gene: TRBV6-1
CDR3 DNA: TGTGCCAGCAGTGGGGGGGGGGTTAATTCACCCCTCCACTTT
CDR3 protein: CASSGGGVNSPLHF

J gene: TRBJ1-5
D gene: TRBD1
clone size: many
V gene: TRBV18
CDR3 DNA: TGTGCCAGCTCACCACCAGGGACAGCTAATAGCAATCAGCCCCAGCATTTT
CDR3 protein: CASSPPGTANSNQPQHF

J gene: TRBJ1-4
D gene: -
clone size: many
V gene: TRBV12-3/TRBV12-4
CDR3 DNA: TGTGCCAGCAGTGCCAGGGGTGTTAATGAAAAACTGTTTTTT
CDR3 protein: CASSARGVNEKLFF

J gene: TRBJ2-2
D gene: -
clone size: many
V gene: TRBV4-1
CDR3 DNA: TGTGCCAGCAGCCAAGTGGGCGGGGAGCTGTTTTTT
CDR3 protein: CASSQVGGELFF

J gene: TRBJ2-1
D gene: -
clone size: many
V gene: TRBV18
CDR3 DNA: TGTGCCAGCTCACCACGGTCGGATTACAATGAGCAGTTCTTC
CDR3 protein: CASSPRSDYNEQFF

J gene: TRBJ1-5
D gene: -
clone size: few
V gene: TRBV20-1
CDR3 DNA: TGCAGTGCTAGATGGGAACAGGGTGTCAATCAGCCCCAGCATTTT
CDR3 protein: CSARWEQGVNQPQHF

J gene: TRBJ2-7
D gene: -
clone size: -
V gene: TRBV6-1
CDR3 DNA: TGTGCCAGCAGCCCCGCCGGGACAAGGGAGCCCGAGCAGTACTTC
CDR3 protein: CASSPAGTREPEQYF

J gene: TRBJ1-1
D gene: -
clone size: -
V gene: TRBV19
CDR3 DNA: TGTGCCAGTAGCCCACCCGGGGGTTCAGCTTTCTTT
CDR3 protein: CASSPPGGSAFF

J gene: TRBJ1-1
D gene: -
clone size: -
V gene: TRBV27
CDR3 DNA: TGTGCCAGCAGTTTTAAGGGACGGAGCGAGAAAGCTTTCTTT
CDR3 protein: CASSFKGRSEKAFF

J gene: TRBJ1-1
D gene: TRBD1
clone size: many
V gene: TRBV28
CDR3 DNA: TGTGCCAGCAGTCCAACTCGGACAGGGTGGGAACGGGACACTGAAGCTTTCTTT
CDR3 protein: CASSPTRTGWERDTEAFF

J gene: TRBJ1-1
D gene: -
clone size: many
V gene: TRBV20-1
CDR3 DNA: TGCAGTGCTATTGGGCCTAAGGGGGCTGAAGCTTTCTTT
CDR3 protein: CSAIGPKGAEAFF

J gene: TRBJ2-1
D gene: TRBD2
clone size: many
V gene: TRBV11-2
CDR3 DNA: TGTGCCAGCAACCCGGGACTAGCGGGTAATGAGCAGTTCTTC
CDR3 protein: CASNPGLAGNEQFF

J gene: TRBJ2-1
D gene: -
clone size: many
V gene: TRBV28
CDR3 DNA: TGTGCCAGCAGGGGACTGGCTGATGAGCAGTTCTTC
CDR3 protein: CASRGLADEQFF

J gene: TRBJ2-7
D gene: TRBD1
clone size: many
V gene: TRBV20-1
CDR3 DNA: TGCAGTGCCTTACCCCTACGGGAACAGGGGGCGGGCGAGCAGTACTTC
CDR3 protein: CSALPLREQGAGEQYF

J gene: TRBJ2-2
D gene: -
clone size: -
V gene: TRBV6-1
CDR3 DNA: TGTGCCAGCAGAAGGACAGCTGCGGGCACCGGGGAGCTGTTTTTT
CDR3 protein: CASRRTAAGTGELFF

J gene: TRBJ1-6
D gene: -
clone size: many
V gene: TRBV27
CDR3 DNA: TGTGCCAGCAGTCCACAGCCCCAGGGCCATTCACCCCTCCACTTT
CDR3 protein: CASSPQPQGHSPLHF

J gene: TRBJ2-7
D gene: TRBD2
clone size: few
V gene: TRBV5-1
CDR3 DNA: TGCGCCAGCAGCCGGCGGGGGGAAACCTACGAGCAGTACTTC
CDR3 protein: CASSRRGETYEQYF

J gene: TRBJ1-2
D gene: TRBD1
clone size: many
V gene: TRBV28
CDR3 DNA: TGTGCCAGCAGTTTATGGTCAGGGGGTAAAGGCTACACCTTC
CDR3 protein: CASSLWSGGKGYTF

J gene: TRBJ2-3
D gene: -
clone size: few
V gene: TRBV7-9
CDR3 DNA: TGTGCCAGCAGCTTAGGATGGGCGGGCGAGAGCCTGGATACGCAGTATTTT
CDR3 protein: CASSLGWAGESLDTQYF

J gene: TRBJ1-5
D gene: -
clone size: many
V gene: TRBV30
CDR3 DNA: TGTGCCTGGAAGGGAGCGGCATCGGGCAATCAGCCCCAGCATTTT
CDR3 protein: CAWKGAASGNQPQHF

J gene: TRBJ1-1
D gene: -
clone size: few
V gene: TRBV9
CDR3 DNA: TGTGCCAGCAGCTCCCCGAGAAACACTGAAGCTTTCTTT
CDR3 protein: CASSSPRNTEAFF

J gene: TRBJ1-5
D gene: TRBD1
clone size: many
V gene: TRBV28
CDR3 DNA: TGTGCCAGCAGTATCCTTCAGGGGGCGGATCAGCCCCAGCATTTT
CDR3 protein: CASSILQGADQPQHF

J gene: TRBJ2-1
D gene: TRBD1
clone size: few
V gene: TRBV15
CDR3 DNA: TGTGCCACCAGGGGACAGGGGCCTTACAATGAGCAGTTCTTC
CDR3 protein: CATRGQGPYNEQFF

J gene: TRBJ2-2
D gene: -
clone size: few
V gene: TRBV9
CDR3 DNA: TGTGCCAGCAGCAAACAGGGTATCACCGGGGAGCTGTTTTTT
CDR3 protein: CASSKQGITGELFF

J gene: TRBJ1-2
D gene: -
clone size: many
V gene: TRBV28
CDR3 DNA: TGTGCCAGCAGTTTAAAGGCAGGCTACTATGGCTACACCTTC
CDR3 protein: CASSLKAGYYGYTF

J gene: TRBJ1-2
D gene: -
clone size: -
V gene: TRBV18
CDR3 DNA: TGTGCCAGCTCCGAGTCGTACACCAGGACACTTAACTATGGCTACACCTTC
CDR3 protein: CASSESYTRTLNYGYTF

J gene: TRBJ2-1
D gene: -
clone size: -
V gene: TRBV24-1
CDR3 DNA: TGTGCCACCAGTGGCTCGGGATCGCCGGTGGGGAATGAGCATTTCTTC
CDR3 protein: CATSGSGSPVGNEHFF

J gene: TRBJ2-7
D gene: TRBD1
clone size: -
V gene: TRBV18
CDR3 DNA: TGTGCCAGCTCACTTGGACAGGAGATCTACGAGCAGTACTTC
CDR3 protein: CASSLGQEIYEQYF

J gene: TRBJ1-2
D gene: -
clone size: -
V gene: TRBV7-9
CDR3 DNA: TGTGCCAGCAGCTTACAAGGGGGGCCTAACTATGGCTACACCTTC
CDR3 protein: CASSLQGGPNYGYTF

J gene: TRBJ2-3
D gene: -
clone size: many
V gene: TRBV20-1
CDR3 DNA: TGCAGTGCTAGAGGGATAGGATACACAGATACGCAGTATTTT
CDR3 protein: CSARGIGYTDTQYF

J gene: TRBJ1-4
D gene: -
clone size: -
V gene: TRBV5-6
CDR3 DNA: TGTGCCAGCAGCTTAGGCCAGACGAACAATGGCGAAAAACTGTTTTTT
CDR3 protein: CASSLGQTNNGEKLFF

J gene: TRBJ1-2
D gene: -
clone size: many
V gene: TRBV28
CDR3 DNA: TGTGCCAGCAGTTTTCGGGGGTACGGCTACACCTTC
CDR3 protein: CASSFRGYGYTF

J gene: TRBJ1-1
D gene: -
clone size: few
V gene: TRBV5-6
CDR3 DNA: TGTGCCAGCAGCTTGTGGGGCGCCCCCACTGAAGCTTTCTTT
CDR3 protein: CASSLWGAPTEAFF

J gene: TRBJ2-7
D gene: TRBD1
clone size: many
V gene: TRBV28
CDR3 DNA: TGTGCCAGCAGTCCCGCGGACAGGTTGCACGAGCAGTACTTC
CDR3 protein: CASSPADRLHEQYF

J gene: TRBJ2-7
D gene: TRBD2
clone size: many
V gene: TRBV12-3/TRBV12-4
CDR3 DNA: TGTGCCAGCAGTTGGGGGGGATCATCCTACGAGCAGTACTTC
CDR3 protein: CASSWGGSSYEQYF

J gene: TRBJ1-5
D gene: TRBD1
clone size: -
V gene: TRBV6-2/TRBV6-3
CDR3 DNA: TGTGCCAGTACGACAGGGAGGGGGGTTATGGGCAATCAGCCCCAGCATTTT
CDR3 protein: CASTTGRGVMGNQPQHF

J gene: TRBJ2-2
D gene: -
clone size: -
V gene: TRBV6-4
CDR3 DNA: TGTGCCAGCAGCTTGGGGTTTGGGCTAAACACCGGGGAGCTGTTTTTT
CDR3 protein: CASSLGFGLNTGELFF

J gene: TRBJ2-3
D gene: -
clone size: -
V gene: TRBV6-1
CDR3 DNA: TGTGCCAGCAGTGAAGGCTTTGCCGGCCGAGATACGCAGTATTTT
CDR3 protein: CASSEGFAGRDTQYF

J gene: TRBJ2-2
D gene: TRBD1
clone size: few
V gene: TRBV5-1
CDR3 DNA: TGCGCCAGCAGATCTCTTCCGGGACAGGGGAACACCGGGGAGCTGTTTTTT
CDR3 protein: CASRSLPGQGNTGELFF

J gene: TRBJ2-1
D gene: -
clone size: many
V gene: TRBV28
CDR3 DNA: TGTGCCAGCAAAGAAAGGGGGGCCGATGAGCAGTTCTTC
CDR3 protein: CASKERGADEQFF

J gene: TRBJ2-1
D gene: -
clone size: few
V gene: TRBV9
CDR3 DNA: TGTGCCAGCAGCGCAAAACAGGGAAGTCGGGACGCACTCTACAATGAGCAGTTCTTC
CDR3 protein: CASSAKQGSRDALYNEQFF

J gene: TRBJ2-2
D gene: TRBD2
clone size: few
V gene: TRBV5-1
CDR3 DNA: TGCGCCAGCAGCTTGGTTAAGGAAGCGGGAGGGCCCTCCGGGGAGCTGTTTTTT
CDR3 protein: CASSLVKEAGGPSGELFF

J gene: TRBJ2-1
D gene: TRBD2
clone size: many
V gene: TRBV6-1
CDR3 DNA: TGTGCCAGCAGTGGCGGGACTAGCGTCTACAATGAGCAGTTCTTC
CDR3 protein: CASSGGTSVYNEQFF

J gene: TRBJ2-1
D gene: -
clone size: -
V gene: TRBV29-1
CDR3 DNA: TGCAGCGTCACCTTAATCGGGAGATCGGCCAATGAGCAGTTCTTC
CDR3 protein: CSVTLIGRSANEQFF

J gene: TRBJ1-2
D gene: -
clone size: many
V gene: TRBV30
CDR3 DNA: TGTGCCTGGAGAAGGGATTTTAACTATGGCTACACCTTC
CDR3 protein: CAWRRDFNYGYTF

J gene: TRBJ2-7
D gene: TRBD1
clone size: many
V gene: TRBV20-1
CDR3 DNA: TGCAGTGCTCCCAACACTGGGACAGCCGCGGAACACGAGCAGTACTTC
CDR3 protein: CSAPNTGTAAEHEQYF

J gene: TRBJ1-1
D gene: -
clone size: many
V gene: TRBV3-1
CDR3 DNA: TGTGCCAGCAGTCTTTTTCCGGCTGAAGCTTTCTTT
CDR3 protein: CASSLFPAEAFF